The next 5 T cell receptor beta chains were all read from a single sample in a study of blood T cell repertoires in COVID-19. Assay used: immunoSEQ multiplex PCR; TCRdb lists only in-frame clones, some missing. The sample comprises 65,000 to 70,000 clones, about three quarters of which are singletons, and around a tenth rests with the top ten. Source material: peripheral blood. These receptors all stem from a human donor in a cohort sampled during active COVID-19.

The rearrangement joins TRBV6-5 to TRBJ1-2, with D possibly matching TRBD1 (5 bases). The V gene's germline CDR1 is MNHEY and CDR2 SVGAGI. The CDR3 spans 14 residues. With 5 bases removed from V and 8 bases from J, the gap between germline ends came to 18 bases. The CDR3 bases are TGTGCCAGCAGTCCGGAGGGAGGGGCGCGAGGCTACACCTTC. This gives the protein CASSPEGGARGYTF.

The rearrangement uses TRBV28 and TRBJ1-2; 9 nucleotides line up with TRBD1. V gave up 5 bases and J gave up 3 bases; unmatched junction bases: 10. Per germline, CDR1 MDHEN and CDR2 SYDVKM. CDR3 length equals 16 residues. The CDR3 nucleotides read TGTGCCAGCAGTAAGGGACAGGGAGTTGGAGACTATGGCTACACCTTC. Translated: CASSKGQGVGDYGYTF.

J is TRBJ2-3 and V is TRBV28; 9 nucleotides agree with TRBD2. From germline, CDR1 is MDHEN and CDR2 SYDVKM. CDR3 length: 15 residues. The V gene end was trimmed by 4 bases and the J gene end by 4 bases; junction bases not matched to a gene: 6. The CDR3 loop is CASSSSGIRADTQYF. Here the CDR3 DNA reads TGTGCCAGCAGTTCTAGCGGGATACGGGCAGATACGCAGTATTTT.

V and J are TRBV5-6 and TRBJ2-3, with a tentative D call TRBD2 (6 bases). The germline V gene has CDR1 SGHDT and CDR2 YYEEEE. This CDR3 is built from 14 residues. Trimming removed 0 bases at V and 5 bases at J, with 10 bases between. The CDR3 loop reads CASSLGGKVDTQYF. In DNA, the CDR3 is TGTGCCAGCAGCTTGGGCGGGAAGGTAGATACGCAGTATTTT.

The chain carries TRBV29-1 and TRBJ2-5, with D unresolved. V shed 4 bases and J shed 4 bases, with 4 bases lying between them. The CDR3 sequence is 10 residues long. Germline values: CDR1 SQVTM, CDR2 ANQGSEA. Here the CDR3 reads CSVASETQYF. CDR3 in DNA: TGCAGCGTTGCGTCAGAGACCCAGTACTTC.